The clone carrying this TCR beta chain was detected once. These data belong to a study of blood T cells in healthy people across ages. Study-level information: With template switching, about one barcoded beta molecule was captured per two T cells.

Combining a sample-barcoded 5' primer with a J-beta primer mix, a second PCR ran for roughly 7 to 11 cycles. TCRdb re-derived calls from the 5' RACE reads in MiXCR, one entry per CDR3 protein. Of roughly 900,000 distinct CDR3 sequences listed, less than 35% are singletons. The CDR3 contains 15 residues. Germline V lookup: CDR1 GTSNPN, CDR2 SVGIG (reference sequence). Deletions cut 3 bases from V and 3 bases from J, with 15 bases between. V and J are TRBV30 and TRBJ1-5, with D unresolved. The sequenced material came from blood. The receptor was isolated from a woman at least 80 years old in good health. The DNA of the CDR3 is TGTGCCTGGAGCCAGAGCGGGCGGTCCAATCAGCCCCAGCATTTT. Its protein is CAWSQSGRSNQPQHF.